This entry lists 8 T cell receptor beta chains sequenced from one sample in a study of blood T cells in healthy people across ages. Sample-barcoded 5' priming and a J-beta primer mix drove a second PCR of about 6 to 11 cycles. Each CDR3 protein is one row after TCRdb ran MiXCR on the 5' RACE reads. Among 1.5 million to 2 million distinct CDR3 sequences listed, 28% were seen once. Sequences were obtained from blood. These receptors were collected from a woman aged 25 to 45 in good health.

The sample holds a few counts of this clonotype. The rearrangement links TRBV5-1 to TRBJ1-1, with a weak D call TRBD1 (6 bases). Germline CDR1 is SGHRS and CDR2 is YFSETQ. V was clipped by 4 bases and J by 1 base, with 14 bases between them. The CDR3 is 15 amino acids. CDR3 protein: CASSSDGQPNTEAFF. In nucleotides, the CDR3 is TGCGCCAGCAGCAGTGACGGACAGCCGAACACTGAAGCTTTCTTT.

The sample holds a few counts of this clonotype. This chain connects TRBV19 to TRBJ1-2; 7 nucleotides match TRBD1. V was clipped by 5 bases and J by 2 bases; unmatched bases: 5. Germline CDR1 LNHDA, CDR2 SQIVND (reference sequence). The CDR3 is 14 amino acids. Here the CDR3 DNA reads TGTGCCAGTAGTGGGAGCAGGGGGAACTATGGCTACACCTTC. This encodes CASSGSRGNYGYTF.

This chain uses TRBV2 with TRBJ2-3; the D gene is possibly TRBD2 (5 bases). In germline, CDR1 is SNHLY, CDR2 FYNNEI. This CDR3 is 14 amino acids long. Trimming shortened V by 6 bases and J by 6 bases, and 16 bases separated the two germline ends. CDR3 protein: CASRLDPGGDTQYF. In nucleotides, the CDR3 is TGTGCCAGCAGACTTGACCCCGGCGGGGATACGCAGTATTTT.

This clonotype occurred a few times. The gene calls are TRBV4-2 and TRBJ1-1; the D gene is possibly TRBD1 (5 bases). V lost 5 bases to trimming and J lost 7 bases, with 20 bases between them. The CDR3 contains 15 residues. From germline, CDR1 is LGHNA and CDR2 YNFKEQ. The DNA of the CDR3 is TGTGCCAGCAGCTCAGTTAGCCGCCTGGGGGTTGAAGCTTTCTTT. Translation: CASSSVSRLGVEAFF.

The sample holds a few counts of this clonotype. The junction does not match germline at one end; this may be a read error. The chain couples TRBV29-1 to TRBJ2-4, with 10 bases aligning to TRBD2. The better agreement between TRBJ2-7 and the DNA end casts doubt on the J call. Germline CDR1 reads SQVTM; CDR2 reads ANQGSEA. The CDR3 has 14 amino acids. This CDR3 reads CSVEGTSDEYEQYF. CDR3 bases: TGCAGCGTGGAAGGGACTAGCGACGAATACGAGCAGTACTTC.

This clonotype was recorded a few times. V is TRBV24-1 and J is TRBJ2-6, with D uncertain. CDR1 and CDR2 (germline): KGHDR, SFDVKD. V was trimmed by 4 bases and J by 0 bases, leaving 6 bases between them. The CDR3 consists of 15 residues. CDR3 region: CATSDPSSGANVLTF. The CDR3 DNA reads TGTGCCACCAGTGACCCGAGCTCTGGGGCCAACGTCCTGACTTTC.

This clonotype has more than one count but fewer than ten. The CDR3 bases are TGTGCCAGCAGCTTACCAGGGGACTCCGAGCAGTACTTC. It codes for CASSLPGDSEQYF. V is TRBV7-3 and J is TRBJ2-7; perhaps D is TRBD1 or TRBD2 (6 bases each). The CDR3 extends over 13 amino acids. Trimming removed 2 bases at V and 6 bases at J, with 11 bases between. Germline assignment: CDR1 SGHTA and CDR2 FQGTGA.

V gene TRBV3-1 combines with J gene TRBJ2-7; 9 bases are shared with TRBD1. With V trimmed by 1 base and J by 6 bases, 10 bases remained unmatched. The CDR3 consists of 16 residues. CDR1 is LGHDT, CDR2 YNNKEL, per germline (reference sequence). The CDR3 protein is CASSQGGQGALREQYF. Written as DNA, the CDR3 is TGTGCCAGCAGCCAAGGGGGACAGGGAGCCCTGCGCGAGCAGTACTTC.